These 19 T cell receptor beta chains share one sample of origin, sequenced in a study of metastatic and nonmetastatic thyroid tumors. TCRdb reassembled clones from the PCR reads with MiXCR. This sample carries tens of thousands of clones, about an eighth of them seen once, and the ten largest clones take about 11%. Every patient was untreated before thyroid surgery. The sample was blood. These receptor sequences come from a female donor with papillary thyroid cancer or a benign thyroid nodule (not recorded which). Some clones in this sample may be carry-over from other donors' samples.

Ten or more counts support this clone. The chain combines TRBV5-5 with TRBJ1-6; weak D call: TRBD1 (6 bases). V dropped 4 bases and J dropped 7 bases, with 15 bases sitting between them. This CDR3 has 15 amino acids. Germline CDR1 is SGHKS and CDR2 is YYEKEE (reference sequence). This CDR3 is CASSSSAGENSPLHF. In DNA form, the CDR3 reads TGTGCCAGCAGCAGCAGCGCAGGGGAAAATTCACCCCTCCACTTT.

The sample holds many counts of this clone. The chain carries TRBV14 and TRBJ1-3; D remains unclear. The length of the CDR3 is 19 residues. V was clipped by 4 bases and J by 0 bases, with 22 bases between them. From germline, CDR1 is SGHDN and CDR2 FVKESK. DNA of the CDR3: TGTGCCAGCAGCCCATTCCGGGTTATAACGTGGAACTCTGGAAACACCATATATTTT. It yields the protein CASSPFRVITWNSGNTIYF.

The chain links TRBV20-1 to TRBJ1-1, with a weak D call TRBD1 (5 bases). The germline V gene has CDR1 DFQATT and CDR2 SNEGSKA (reference sequence). Trimming cost V 3 bases and J 3 bases, with 8 bases left between them. The CDR3 sequence is 12 residues long. The CDR3 is CSASGGYTEAFF. DNA for the CDR3: TGCAGTGCTAGTGGGGGGTACACTGAAGCTTTCTTT.

CDR3 residues: CAWSVLDTQYF. In DNA, the CDR3 is TGTGCCTGGAGTGTACTTGATACGCAGTATTTT. The chain couples TRBV30 to TRBJ2-3, with D hard to call. The CDR3 runs to 11 residues. V lost 0 bases and J 6 bases, leaving 4 bases between the germline ends. The germline gives CDR1 GTSNPN, CDR2 SVGIG (reference sequence).

This clone was found many times. J is TRBJ2-7 and V is TRBV13, with 11 bases lining up with TRBD2. Trimming removed 5 bases from V and 0 bases from J; junction bases left unmatched: 12. CDR1 is PRHDT, CDR2 FYEKMQ, per germline (reference sequence). The CDR3 has 18 residues. CDR3 coding DNA: TGTGCCAGCAGCCTCAGAGGTCTGACTAGCGGGATCTCCTACGAGCAGTACTTC. This codes for CASSLRGLTSGISYEQYF.

This clone was observed a handful of times. The junction does not match germline at one end; this may be a read error. The rearrangement uses TRBV4-2 and TRBJ2-7; D call uncertain. The CDR3 consists of 11 residues. Per the germline V gene, CDR1 is LGHNA and CDR2 is YNFKEQ. This CDR3 is CASSQSHEQYF. The DNA of the CDR3 is TGTGCCAGTAGCCAATCCCACGAGCAGTACTTC.

The chain combines TRBV30 with TRBJ1-5; possibly TRBD1 for D (5 bases). V lost 2 bases and J lost 5, with 16 bases in between. The CDR3 has 15 amino acids. CDR1 and CDR2 (germline): GTSNPN, SVGIG (reference sequence). CDR3 loop: CAWSFTGPWDQPQHF. The CDR3, as DNA: TGTGCCTGGAGTTTTACGGGACCGTGGGATCAGCCCCAGCATTTT.

This clone showed up many times. The chain joins TRBV12-3 or TRBV12-4 to TRBJ1-2; D unresolved. This CDR3 comprises 13 residues. Trimming removed 3 bases from V and 1 base from J, with 6 bases in between. CDR3 sequence (DNA): TGTGCCAGCAGTTTCTACCATAACTATGGCTACACCTTC. Its protein product is CASSFYHNYGYTF.

This clone was seen repeatedly, ten times or more. The chain links TRBV7-9 to TRBJ1-6; 7 bases fit TRBD1. CDR1 and CDR2 from the germline V gene are SEHNR and FQNEAQ (reference sequence). J was trimmed by 8 bases and V by 1 base; bases with no gene match: 14. The CDR3 length is 18 residues. DNA of the CDR3: TGTGCCAGCAGCTTAGTGGGGTACAGGGGCAACCCCTATTCACCCCTCCACTTT. It encodes CASSLVGYRGNPYSPLHF.

This chain's CDR3 is CASSLGNQPQHF. In DNA form, the CDR3 reads TGTGCCAGCAGCTTAGGTAACCAGCCCCAGCATTTT. This chain joins TRBV13 and TRBJ1-5; D unresolved. CDR3 length: 12 amino acids. The germline V gene encodes CDR1 PRHDT and CDR2 FYEKMQ (reference sequence). The germline V and J ends were trimmed by 0 bases and 7 bases, with 4 bases remaining between them.

This clone showed up just a few times. The germline gene is not matched at one end of the junction; a read error may be the cause. The chain combines TRBV28 with TRBJ1-2; D call uncertain. Looked up from germline, CDR1 is MDHEN and CDR2 is SYDVKM. The CDR3 has 16 amino acids. The CDR3 DNA is TGTGCCAGCAGAACCTCCCAGCCCGGGGTGGGTAATGGCTACACCTTT. This translates into CASRTSQPGVGNGYTF.

This clone has a handful of counts. The V call is TRBV6-1, the J call TRBJ1-6, with D perhaps TRBD1 (5 bases). The CDR3 totals 13 residues. Trimming pared 3 bases from V and 10 bases from J, leaving 10 bases between. From germline, CDR1 is MNHNS and CDR2 SASEGT. The CDR3 DNA sequence: TGTGCCAGCAGTGACAGGGAAGAATCACCCCTCCACTTT. Its protein is CASSDREESPLHF.

In its sample, this clone was seen many times. The chain uses TRBV20-1 and TRBJ2-5, with D perhaps TRBD2 (7 bases). Germline CDR1 DFQATT, CDR2 SNEGSKA (reference sequence). With 3 bases removed from V and 5 bases from J, the gap between germline ends came to 19 bases. CDR3 size: 15 residues. The CDR3 nucleotides are TGCAGTGCTAGGGAGCCGAGGGGGGGCTGGGAGACCCAGTACTTC. Translated, it gives CSAREPRGGWETQYF.

This clone has a count of ten or more. The genes are TRBV7-2 and TRBJ2-2; no clear D gene. Trimming stripped 5 bases from V and 4 bases from J, with 5 bases between. This CDR3 is built from 12 residues. Germline CDR1 is SGHTA and CDR2 is FQGNSA. CDR3 nucleotide sequence: TGTGCCAGCAGCAGAGTCACCGGGGAGCTGTTTTTT. Protein product: CASSRVTGELFF.

In its sample, this clone was seen a few times. This chain uses TRBV6-2 or TRBV6-3 with TRBJ2-7, with D maybe TRBD1 (5 bases). Germline V lookup: CDR1 MNHEY, CDR2 SVGEGT. The CDR3 is made up of 16 amino acids. With 0 bases removed from V and 10 bases from J, the gap between germline ends came to 22 bases. The CDR3 region is CASSYSRVLVGYYQYF. CDR3 nucleotides: TGTGCCAGCAGTTACTCCAGGGTGCTAGTTGGGTACTATCAGTACTTC.

In regard to this clone: This may be a read error: a much more frequent sequence differs by one nucleotide. This sequence joins TRBV2 and TRBJ1-5, with D maybe TRBD1 (5 bases). The germline gives CDR1 SNHLY, CDR2 FYNNEI. This CDR3 has 14 amino acids. Trimming took 7 bases from V and 5 from J, leaving 15 bases between them. Here the CDR3 reads CASNSNTGDQPQHF. The CDR3 DNA sequence: TGTGCCAGCAACTCAAACACAGGAGATCAGCCCCAGCATTTT.

At least ten counts were recorded for this clone. This rearrangement joins TRBV6-2 or TRBV6-3 to TRBJ2-3; 10 positions agree with TRBD2. The ends lost 6 bases at V and 6 bases at J; junction bases unmatched: 15. CDR1 and CDR2 from the germline V gene are MNHEY and SVGEGT. The CDR3 contains 17 residues. Here the CDR3 reads CASSFLVAGGTGDTQYF. The CDR3 DNA sequence: TGTGCCAGCAGCTTCCTGGTAGCGGGAGGAACAGGGGATACGCAGTATTTT.

In its sample, this clone was seen many times. This rearrangement joins TRBV30 to TRBJ1-5; D may be TRBD1 (5 bases). Trimming took 1 base from V and 5 from J, leaving 24 bases between them. The CDR3 sequence is 18 residues long. Germline lookup yields CDR1 GTSNPN and CDR2 SVGIG (reference sequence). This chain's CDR3 is CAWSETAVGVWPDQPQHF. In DNA, the CDR3 is TGTGCCTGGAGTGAAACTGCCGTGGGGGTCTGGCCGGATCAGCCCCAGCATTTT.

With respect to this clone: A read error may explain this, as a much larger clone is one base away. The chain couples TRBV5-1 to TRBJ2-1; 12 nucleotides align to TRBD2. The CDR3 loop spans 17 amino acids. The germline CDR1 and CDR2 sequences are SGHRS and YFSETQ. CDR3 protein: CASSFQLTSGRRDEQLF. DNA for the CDR3: TGCGCCAGCAGCTTCCAACTGACTAGCGGGAGAAGAGATGAGCAGCTCTTC.